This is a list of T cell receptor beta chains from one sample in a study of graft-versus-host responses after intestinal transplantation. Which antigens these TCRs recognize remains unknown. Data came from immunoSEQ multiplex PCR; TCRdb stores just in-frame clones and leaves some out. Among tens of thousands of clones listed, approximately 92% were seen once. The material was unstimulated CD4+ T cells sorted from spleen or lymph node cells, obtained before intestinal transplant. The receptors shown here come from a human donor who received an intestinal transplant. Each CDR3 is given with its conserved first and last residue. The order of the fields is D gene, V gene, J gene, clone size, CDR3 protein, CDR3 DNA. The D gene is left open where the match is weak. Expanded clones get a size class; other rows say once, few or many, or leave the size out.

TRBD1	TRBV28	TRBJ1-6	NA	CASSFRQGRNSPLHF	TGTGCCAGCAGTTTCCGACAGGGACGAAATTCACCCCTCCACTTT
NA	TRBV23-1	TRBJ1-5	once	CASSQSLDNQPQHF	TGCGCCAGCAGTCAATCCCTAGATAATCAGCCCCAGCATTTT
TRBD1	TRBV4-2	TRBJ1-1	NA	CASSQVGQGTEAFF	TGTGCCAGCAGCCAAGTTGGACAGGGGACTGAAGCTTTCTTT
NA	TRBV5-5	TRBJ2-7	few	CASSLELGQSYF	TGTGCCAGCAGCTTGGAACTAGGACAGTCCTACTTC
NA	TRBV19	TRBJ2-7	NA	CASSPLGGGSYEQYF	TGTGCCAGTAGTCCACTTGGAGGGGGCTCCTACGAGCAGTACTTC
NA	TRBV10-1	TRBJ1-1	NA	CASSPHGQPRGTEAFF	TGCGCCAGCAGTCCACATGGACAGCCTCGCGGGACTGAAGCTTTCTTT
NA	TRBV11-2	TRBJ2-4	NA	CASTPGGYGDIQYF	TGTGCCAGCACCCCAGGGGGGTATGGGGACATTCAGTACTTC
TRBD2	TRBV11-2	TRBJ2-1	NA	CASSFPSGNSEQFF	TGTGCCAGCAGCTTTCCTAGCGGGAACTCTGAGCAGTTCTTC
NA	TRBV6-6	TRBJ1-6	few	CASSYPSAEPPLHF	TGTGCCAGCAGTTACCCGTCAGCCGAACCACCCCTCCACTTT
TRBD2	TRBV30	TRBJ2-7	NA	CAWTSGLPTYEQYF	TGTGCCTGGACTAGCGGATTGCCTACCTACGAGCAGTACTTC
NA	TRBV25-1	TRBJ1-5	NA	CASSYGNQPQHF	TGTGCCAGCAGTTACGGAAATCAGCCCCAGCATTTT
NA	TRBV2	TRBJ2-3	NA	CASSRGTAARPDTQYF	TGTGCCAGCAGCCGAGGGACCGCAGCACGTCCAGATACGCAGTATTTT
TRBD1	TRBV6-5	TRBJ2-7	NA	CASSPGQYEQYF	TGTGCCAGCAGTCCGGGACAGTACGAGCAGTACTTC
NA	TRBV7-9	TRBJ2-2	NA	CASSRQSGELFF	TGTGCCAGCAGCCGACAGAGCGGGGAGCTGTTTTTT
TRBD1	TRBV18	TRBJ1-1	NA	CASSLPTGIVGTEAFF	TGTGCCAGCTCACTACCGACAGGGATCGTAGGCACTGAAGCTTTCTTT
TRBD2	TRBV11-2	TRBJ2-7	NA	CASSLIRGGRDAYEQYF	TGTGCCAGCAGCTTAATTAGGGGCGGGAGGGACGCCTACGAGCAGTACTTC
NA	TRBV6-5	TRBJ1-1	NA	CASSYRGANTEAFF	TGTGCCAGCAGTTATAGGGGGGCGAACACTGAAGCTTTCTTT
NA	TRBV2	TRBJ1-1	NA	CASSGATYAEAFF	TGTGCCAGCAGCGGGGCCACCTATGCCGAAGCTTTCTTT